This T cell receptor beta chain was found in a study of blood T cells in healthy people across ages. Findings and limits, study-wide: No one knew whether donors had CMV, which possibly confounded expanded clonotype changes.

Healthy Caucasians from Russia aged about 6 to 100 served as donors. Each of the donors had around 9 milliliters of peripheral blood drawn into EDTA-treated Vacutainer tubes. No fewer than 6 micrograms of total RNA were isolated from every sample. The second PCR ran about 6 to 11 cycles with a sample-barcoded 5' primer and J-beta primers. TCRdb passed the 5' RACE reads through MiXCR, listing each CDR3 protein once. This sample yields around 1,600,000 distinct CDR3 sequences, of which around 40% are seen a single time; 4% belongs to the top ten. A remark on this clonotype: Its specificity is not known.

This TCR was recovered from a woman between 18 and 29 years old in good health. Sample: blood.

CDR3 loop: CASQGTGMYGYTF. For the CDR3, the DNA is TGTGCCAGCCAGGGGACAGGGATGTATGGCTACACCTTC. The V and J genes are TRBV9 and TRBJ1-2, with 9 bases matching TRBD1. The CDR3 contains 13 residues. With 7 bases clipped from V and 5 bases from J, the junction kept 6 bases outside the gene matches. Germline V gene sequence: CDR1 SGDLS, CDR2 YYNGEE. The full variable domain, with the rest looked up from reference TRBV9 and TRBJ1-2, is DSGVTQTPKHLITATGQRVTLRCSPRSGDLSVYWYQQSLDQGLQFLIQYYNGEERAKGNILERFSAQQFPDLHSELNLSSLELGDSALYFCASQGTGMYGYTFGSGTRLTVV.